The 11 T cell receptor beta chains below come from one sample, sequenced in a study of radiotherapy plus CTLA-4 blockade in lung cancer. Sequenced by immunoSEQ multiplex PCR; TCRdb stores in-frame clones only, minus some. The sample includes over 60,000 clones, around 86% seen only once; the top ten take 40%. Sequencing used peripheral blood, obtained from a patient treated with radiotherapy plus ipilimumab. These receptors all come from a human donor with non-small cell lung cancer that progressed on radiotherapy plus ipilimumab.

The table lists this clone with a count of one. At the DNA level, this CDR3 is encoded by other sequences in the same sample as well. The chain carries TRBV7-8 and TRBJ2-7; D is unresolved. The CDR3 contains 11 residues. CDR1 and CDR2 (germline): SGHVS, FQNEAQ. Between the trimmed V and J ends, which lost 3 bases and 6 bases, there was a span of 6 bases. In DNA, the CDR3 is TGTGCCAGCAGCTTGGTATCCGAGCAGTACTTC. This codes for CASSLVSEQYF.

In regard to this clone: Other DNA sequences in this specimen translate into the identical CDR3. The J gene is TRBJ2-7, the V gene TRBV28; 11 nucleotides align to TRBD2. J lost 2 bases, V lost 5 bases, and 8 bases had no gene match. This CDR3 comprises 16 residues. Germline values: CDR1 MDHEN, CDR2 SYDVKM. CDR3 loop: CASSAGTSGKPYEQYV. The CDR3 DNA is TGTGCCAGCAGTGCCGGGACTAGCGGCAAACCCTACGAGCAGTACGTC.

The DNA for the CDR3 is TGTGCCAGCAGCCTTTGGACAGGGGAGAACACTGAAGCTTTCTTT. Translation: CASSLWTGENTEAFF. This chain links TRBV9 with TRBJ1-1; 9 bases are a match to TRBD1. V trimming: 4 bases; J trimming: 1 base; junction bases outside the gene matches: 5. This CDR3 is built from 15 residues. Germline V gene sequence: CDR1 SGDLS, CDR2 YYNGEE.

This chain uses TRBV4-1 with TRBJ2-5; 9 nucleotides match TRBD1. The germline CDR1 and CDR2 sequences are MGHRA and YSYEKL. V lost 5 bases, J lost 5 bases, and 12 bases stayed unmatched. CDR3 size: 16 residues. Here the CDR3 DNA reads TGCGCCAGCAGCGTCGACAGGGGGTTTCCCCACGAGACCCAGTACTTC. This sequence encodes CASSVDRGFPHETQYF.

The J gene is TRBJ2-1, the V gene TRBV19, with 11 bases lining up with TRBD2. V dropped 5 bases and J dropped 15; count of bases not matched to a gene: 18. Germline V gene lookup returns CDR1 LNHDA and CDR2 SQIVND (reference sequence). This CDR3 is 16 amino acids long. The CDR3 region is CASSSTLGTSGMGGFF. CDR3 coding DNA: TGTGCCAGTAGTTCCACCCTAGGGACTAGCGGAATGGGGGGGTTCTTC.

There are a few counts of this clone. The chain joins TRBV6-1 to TRBJ2-7, with D possibly being TRBD1 or TRBD2 (6 bases each). CDR1 is MNHNS and CDR2 is SASEGT in the germline V gene. Trimming left V 8 bases short and J 9 bases short, with 17 bases between. This CDR3 spans 12 amino acids. The CDR3 loop is CASGQSGWPQYV. CDR3 nucleotide sequence: TGTGCCAGCGGACAGAGCGGGTGGCCGCAGTACGTC.

To note about this clone: Within the sample, other DNA sequences also encode this same CDR3. The chain has TRBV5-1 and TRBJ1-1, with D possibly being TRBD1 (6 bases). V lost 0 bases, J lost 1 base, and 10 bases lay in between. Germline V gene data show CDR1 as SGHRS and CDR2 as YFSETQ. The CDR3 sequence is 15 residues long. CDR3 DNA sequence: TGCGCCAGCAGCTTGGCGGGGGCCAGGAACACTGAAGCTTTCTTT. Protein sequence: CASSLAGARNTEAFF.

V and J are TRBV5-1 and TRBJ2-7; D gene ambiguous. The CDR3 consists of 14 residues. V gave up 2 bases and J gave up 1 base, with 10 bases separating them. From germline, CDR1 is SGHRS and CDR2 YFSETQ. The CDR3 protein is CASSFLGNSYEQYF. CDR3 DNA: TGCGCCAGCAGCTTTTTAGGAAATTCCTACGAGCAGTACTTC.

V and J are TRBV10-3 and TRBJ1-5; weak D call: TRBD1 (6 bases). This CDR3 spans 16 amino acids. The germline V and J ends were trimmed by 6 bases and 2 bases, with 17 bases remaining between them. Germline V CDR1 and CDR2: ENHRY, SYGVKD. The CDR3, as DNA: TGTGCCATCAGCCAGGGGTGGGGTACCCGCAATCAGCCCCAGCATTTT. Translated: CAISQGWGTRNQPQHF.

The chain has TRBV5-1 and TRBJ1-1; D unresolved. Trimming shortened V by 0 bases and J by 3 bases, and 9 bases separated the two germline ends. Germline assignment: CDR1 SGHRS and CDR2 YFSETQ. This CDR3 is 14 amino acids long. The DNA for the CDR3 is TGCGCCAGCAGCTTGGACGTCGGGTACACTGAAGCTTTCTTT. This encodes CASSLDVGYTEAFF. Together with reference TRBV5-1 and TRBJ1-1, the CDR3 gives the full variable domain: KAGVTQTPRYLIKTRGQQVTLSCSPISGHRSVSWYQQTPGQGLQFLFEYFSETQRNKGNFPGRFSGRQFSNSRSEMNVSTLELGDSALYLCASSLDVGYTEAFFGQGTRLTVV.

This chain joins TRBV6-6 and TRBJ1-5; 10 bases are shared with TRBD1. Trimming took 5 bases from V and 2 from J; bases not matched to a gene: 3. The CDR3 is 15 amino acids. The V gene's germline CDR1 is MNHNY and CDR2 SVGAGI (reference sequence). The CDR3 sequence is CASSADRGGNQPQHF. CDR3 nucleotide sequence: TGTGCCAGCAGTGCGGACAGGGGGGGCAATCAGCCCCAGCATTTT.